The clone carrying this T cell receptor (beta chain) was found once. What it binds is unknown. Here immunoSEQ multiplex PCR was the method, and the copy in TCRdb shows in-frame clones only, minus some. This table has 950,000 to 1,300,000 clones, about 70% appearing once. Participating donors were healthy, HIV-negative adults free of recent acute infections or vaccinations. The entry originates in a study of shared clonotypes between healthy human individuals. In the study overall: Every donor yielded three CD4 naive, three CD4 memory, two CD8 naive and one CD8 memory plate. Study-level findings and limits: Lower generation probabilities were found for non-shared clonotypes than for those shared by all four donors. Naive subsets typically showed greater estimated richness than memory subsets.

From germline, CDR1 is MDHEN and CDR2 SYDVKM. Trimming cost V 6 bases and J 0 bases, with 21 bases left between them. The CDR3 consists of 18 residues. The chain has TRBV28 and TRBJ2-1; the D is unclear. Sequencing was performed on memory CD4+ T cells sorted from blood. As to subset: CD45RA-negative fraction. The clonotype originates from a man between 18 and 35 years old in good health. The chain's CDR3 is CASSPTGTGWSSYNEQFF. The CDR3, as DNA: TGTGCCAGCAGCCCCACGGGCACTGGATGGAGCTCCTACAATGAGCAGTTCTTC.